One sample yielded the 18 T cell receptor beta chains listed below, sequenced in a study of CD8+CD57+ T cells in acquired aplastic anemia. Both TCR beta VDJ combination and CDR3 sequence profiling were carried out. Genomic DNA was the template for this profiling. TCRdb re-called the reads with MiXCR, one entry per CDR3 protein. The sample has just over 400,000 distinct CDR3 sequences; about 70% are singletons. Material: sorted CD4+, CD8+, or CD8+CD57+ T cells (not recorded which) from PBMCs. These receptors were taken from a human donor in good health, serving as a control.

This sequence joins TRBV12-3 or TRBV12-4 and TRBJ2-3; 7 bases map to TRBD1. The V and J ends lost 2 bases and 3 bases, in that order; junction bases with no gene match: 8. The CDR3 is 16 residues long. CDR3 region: CASSLKGAGRTDTQYF. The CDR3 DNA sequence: TGTGCCAGCAGTTTAAAGGGGGCAGGGCGAACAGATACGCAGTATTTT.

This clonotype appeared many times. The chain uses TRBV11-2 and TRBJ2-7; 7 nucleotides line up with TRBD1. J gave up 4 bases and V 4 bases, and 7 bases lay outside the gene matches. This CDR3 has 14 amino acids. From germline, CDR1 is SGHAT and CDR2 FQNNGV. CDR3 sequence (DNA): TGTGCCAGCAGCTCGTCCCGGGACAGATACGAGCAGTACTTC. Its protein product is CASSSSRDRYEQYF.

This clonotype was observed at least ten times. The CDR3 DNA sequence: TGTGCCAGCAGCTCCCACTCCTCCGAGACCCAGTACTTC. It yields the protein CASSSHSSETQYF. This chain uses TRBV11-2 with TRBJ2-5; D remains ambiguous. This CDR3 spans 13 amino acids. V lost 4 bases and J 5 bases, leaving 11 bases between the germline ends. Germline V gives CDR1 SGHAT, CDR2 FQNNGV.

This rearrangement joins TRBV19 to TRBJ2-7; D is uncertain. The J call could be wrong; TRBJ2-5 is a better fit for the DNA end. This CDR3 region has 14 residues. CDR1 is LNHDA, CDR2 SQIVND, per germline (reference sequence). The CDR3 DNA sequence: TGTGCCAGTAGTGGTGACACGCGCGGAGAGACCCAGTACTTC. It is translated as CASSGDTRGETQYF.

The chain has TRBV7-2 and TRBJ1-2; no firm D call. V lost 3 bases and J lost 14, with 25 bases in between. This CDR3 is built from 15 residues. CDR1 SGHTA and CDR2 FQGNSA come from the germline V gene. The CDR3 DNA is TGTGCCAGCAGCTTGGCTGACGGACCGTGGGCTACACCTACCTTC. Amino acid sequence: CASSLADGPWATPTF.

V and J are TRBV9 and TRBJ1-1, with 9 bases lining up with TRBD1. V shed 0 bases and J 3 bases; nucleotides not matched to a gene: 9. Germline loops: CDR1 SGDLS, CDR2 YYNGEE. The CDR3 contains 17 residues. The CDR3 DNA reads TGTGCCAGCAGCGTAGCGGACAGGGGCTGGTTGGACACTGAAGCTTTCTTT. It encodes CASSVADRGWLDTEAFF. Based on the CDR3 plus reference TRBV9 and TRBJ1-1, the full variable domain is DSGVTQTPKHLITATGQRVTLRCSPRSGDLSVYWYQQSLDQGLQFLIQYYNGEERAKGNILERFSAQQFPDLHSELNLSSLELGDSALYFCASSVADRGWLDTEAFFGQGTRLTVV.

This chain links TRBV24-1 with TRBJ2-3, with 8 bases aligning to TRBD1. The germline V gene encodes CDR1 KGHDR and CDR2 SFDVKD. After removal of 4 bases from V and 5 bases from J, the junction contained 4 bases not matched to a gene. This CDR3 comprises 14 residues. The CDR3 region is CATSDSTGEDTQYF. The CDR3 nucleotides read TGTGCCACCAGTGACTCGACAGGGGAAGATACGCAGTATTTT.

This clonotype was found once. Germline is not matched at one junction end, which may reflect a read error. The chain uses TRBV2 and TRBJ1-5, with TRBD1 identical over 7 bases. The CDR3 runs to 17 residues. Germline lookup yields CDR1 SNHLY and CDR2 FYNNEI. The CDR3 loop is CASSQDQGGGTDTQYFF. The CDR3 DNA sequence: TGTGCCAGCAGTCAAGACCAGGGGGGGGGCACAGATACGCAGTATTTTTTT.

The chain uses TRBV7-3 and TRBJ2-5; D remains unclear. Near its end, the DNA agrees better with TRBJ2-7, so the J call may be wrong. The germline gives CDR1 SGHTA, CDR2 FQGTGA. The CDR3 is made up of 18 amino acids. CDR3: CASSLTENQPQHFYEQYF. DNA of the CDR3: TGTGCCAGCAGCTTGACTGAAAATCAGCCCCAGCATTTTTACGAGCAGTACTTC.

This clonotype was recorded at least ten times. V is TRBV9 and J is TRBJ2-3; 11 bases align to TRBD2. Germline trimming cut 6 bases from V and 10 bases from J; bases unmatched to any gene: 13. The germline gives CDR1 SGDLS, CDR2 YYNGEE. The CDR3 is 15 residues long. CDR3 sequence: CASTKLAGAGSAQYF. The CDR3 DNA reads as TGTGCCAGCACCAAACTAGCGGGGGCGGGGTCGGCGCAGTATTTT.

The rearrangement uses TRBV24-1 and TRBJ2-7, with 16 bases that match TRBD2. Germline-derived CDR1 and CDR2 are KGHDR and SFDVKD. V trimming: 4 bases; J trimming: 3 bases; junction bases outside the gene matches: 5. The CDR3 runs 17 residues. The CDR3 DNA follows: TGTGCCACCAGTGACGGGACTAGCGGGAGGGGACTCTACGAGCAGTACTTC. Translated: CATSDGTSGRGLYEQYF.

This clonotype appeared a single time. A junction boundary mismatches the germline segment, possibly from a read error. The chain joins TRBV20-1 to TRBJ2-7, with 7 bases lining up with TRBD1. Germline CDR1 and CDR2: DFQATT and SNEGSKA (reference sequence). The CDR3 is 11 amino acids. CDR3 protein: CSAWDSPNPHF. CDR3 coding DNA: TGCAGTGCTTGGGACAGTCCCAATCCACACTTC.

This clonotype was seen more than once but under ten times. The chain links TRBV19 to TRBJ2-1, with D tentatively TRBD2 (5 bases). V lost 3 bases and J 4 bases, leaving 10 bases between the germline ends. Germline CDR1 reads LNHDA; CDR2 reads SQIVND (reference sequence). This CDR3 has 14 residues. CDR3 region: CASSILAQYNEQFF. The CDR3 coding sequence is TGTGCCAGTAGTATTCTAGCCCAGTACAATGAGCAGTTCTTC.

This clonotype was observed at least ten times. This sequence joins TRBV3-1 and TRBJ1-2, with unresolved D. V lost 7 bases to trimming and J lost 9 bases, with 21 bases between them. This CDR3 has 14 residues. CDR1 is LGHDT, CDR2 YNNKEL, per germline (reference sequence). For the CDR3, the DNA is TGTGCCAGCAATTATAGGGAGAGAGGCGAAAGCTACACCTTC. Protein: CASNYRERGESYTF.

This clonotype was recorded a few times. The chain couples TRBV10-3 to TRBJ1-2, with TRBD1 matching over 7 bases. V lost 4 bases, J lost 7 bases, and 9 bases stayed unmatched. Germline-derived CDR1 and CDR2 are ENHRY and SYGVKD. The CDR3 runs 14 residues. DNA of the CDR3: TGTGCCATCAGTGTTTACAGGGGAATGCGTGGCTACACCTTC. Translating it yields CAISVYRGMRGYTF.

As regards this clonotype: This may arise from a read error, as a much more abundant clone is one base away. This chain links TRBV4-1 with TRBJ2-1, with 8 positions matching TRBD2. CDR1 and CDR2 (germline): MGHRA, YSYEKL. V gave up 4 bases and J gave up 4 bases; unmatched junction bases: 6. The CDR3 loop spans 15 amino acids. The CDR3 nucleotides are TGCGCCAGCAGCCGAGACGCGGGGGGTTACAATGAGCAGTTCTTC. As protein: CASSRDAGGYNEQFF.

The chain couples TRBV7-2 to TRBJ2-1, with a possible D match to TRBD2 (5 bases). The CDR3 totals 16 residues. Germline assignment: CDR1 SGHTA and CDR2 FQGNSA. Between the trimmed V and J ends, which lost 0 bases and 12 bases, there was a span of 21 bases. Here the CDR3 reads CASSLASKEEFIGQFF. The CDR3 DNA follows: TGTGCCAGCAGCTTAGCTTCCAAGGAGGAGTTCATCGGGCAGTTCTTC.

The CDR3 region is CASSPDRGKPQHF. The CDR3, as DNA: TGTGCCAGCAGCCCGGACAGGGGCAAGCCCCAGCATTTT. V and J are TRBV7-2 and TRBJ1-5; 9 bases match TRBD1. CDR3 size: 13 residues. With 5 bases clipped from V and 8 bases from J, the junction kept 4 bases outside the gene matches. The germline CDR1 and CDR2 sequences are SGHTA and FQGNSA.